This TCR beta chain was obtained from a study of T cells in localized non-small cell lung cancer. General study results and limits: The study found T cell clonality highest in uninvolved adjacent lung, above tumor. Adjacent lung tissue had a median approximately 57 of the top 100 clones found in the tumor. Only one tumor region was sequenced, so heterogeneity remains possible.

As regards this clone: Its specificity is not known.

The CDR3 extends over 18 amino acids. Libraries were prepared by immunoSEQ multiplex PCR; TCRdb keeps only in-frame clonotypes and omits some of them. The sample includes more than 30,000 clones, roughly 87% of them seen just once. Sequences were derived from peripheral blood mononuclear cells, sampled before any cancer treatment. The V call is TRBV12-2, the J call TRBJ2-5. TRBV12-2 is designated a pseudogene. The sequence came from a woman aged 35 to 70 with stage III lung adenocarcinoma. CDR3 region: CASRPIPQTRGQAGAEDF. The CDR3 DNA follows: TGTGCAAGTCGCCCCATTCCCCAGACCAGGGGGCAAGCGGGGGCTGAGGACTTC.